This T cell receptor beta chain appears in the sequencing data of a study of a mutant IDH1 vaccine in newly diagnosed glioma. Study-wide context: Vaccine dosing followed radiotherapy by 4-6 weeks, or accompanied temozolomide cycles. Before enrollment, the patients had been treated with radiotherapy alone, temozolomide alone, or both together. Most of them had received both.

Broader study findings: Among patients, around 93% showed immune responses induced by the vaccine.

V was trimmed by 5 bases and J by 2 bases, leaving 15 bases between them. The CDR3 runs 15 residues. Germline assignment: CDR1 SGHTA and CDR2 FQGNSA. Turning to this clone: Its specificity is not known.

Time point reported: week 11, during vaccination. Doses of 300 ug of mutant IDH1 20-mer peptide were given with topical imiquimod. Using immunoSEQ multiplex PCR, the repertoire was profiled, and TCRdb retains in-frame clones only, with some absent. The sample includes about 40,000 clones, less than 90% of them seen just once. This TCR derives from a man aged 40-50 years with glioma. This specimen was PBMCs, taken from a glioma patient whose treatment included an IDH1 peptide vaccine. This chain links TRBV7-2 with TRBJ2-5, with D tentatively TRBD2 (5 bases). CDR3 bases: TGTGCCAGCAGCACCGTAACGGGAATTCAAGAGACCCAGTACTTC. It yields the protein CASSTVTGIQETQYF.